A selection of T cell receptor beta chains follows, all from one sample in a study of cytomegalovirus exposure and HLA in healthy donors. Clones were read by immunoSEQ multiplex PCR, and TCRdb kept only the in-frame ones, dropping some. The sample lists approximately 170,000 clones; 75% to 80% were seen once. The sample taken for sequencing was PBMCs. These receptors all stem from a woman aged 40 to 50 in good health and CMV-seropositive. The CDR3 runs from the conserved cysteine through the conserved F or W. D genes are given only for firm matches. Clone size, where shown, is once, few, many, or a class for clones that have expanded.

V	D	J	size	CDR3	DNA
TRBV10-3	TRBD1	TRBJ1-2	few	CAISDATGDYGYTF	TGTGCCATCAGTGATGCGACAGGGGATTATGGCTACACCTTC
TRBV6-5	TRBD2	TRBJ2-7	NA	CASSSFGGGYEQYF	TGTGCCAGCAGCTCATTCGGGGGGGGCTACGAGCAGTACTTC
TRBV9	NA	TRBJ2-3	NA	CASSVGAVGTDTQYF	TGTGCCAGCAGCGTAGGCGCGGTGGGCACAGATACGCAGTATTTT
TRBV19	NA	TRBJ2-2	NA	CASSPGGATNTGELFF	TGTGCCAGTAGCCCAGGCGGGGCTACGAACACCGGGGAGCTGTTTTTT
TRBV11-2	TRBD1	TRBJ1-1	NA	CASSSHRGTMNTEAFF	TGTGCCAGCAGCTCTCACAGGGGAACCATGAACACTGAAGCTTTCTTT
TRBV19	TRBD1	TRBJ1-5	NA	CASRLTGDSNQPQHF	TGTGCCAGTAGGCTGACAGGGGATAGCAATCAGCCCCAGCATTTT
TRBV10-3	TRBD1	TRBJ1-5	few	CAISADRYSQPQHF	TGTGCCATCAGTGCGGACAGGTACAGTCAGCCCCAGCATTTT
TRBV5-1	NA	TRBJ2-3	NA	CASSLRAGALDTQYF	TGCGCCAGCAGCTTGAGGGCGGGGGCCTTAGATACGCAGTATTTT
TRBV29-1	NA	TRBJ2-6	NA	CSVVDRTGANVLTF	TGCAGCGTCGTCGACAGGACTGGGGCCAACGTCCTGACTTTC
TRBV12-5	TRBD2	TRBJ2-1	once	CASGFPFSGSVEQFF	TGTGCTAGTGGTTTTCCCTTTAGCGGGAGTGTTGAGCAGTTCTTC
TRBV6-5	NA	TRBJ1-4	NA	CASAGPGLGEKLFF	TGTGCCAGCGCTGGGCCGGGACTAGGAGAAAAACTGTTTTTT
TRBV7-8	TRBD1	TRBJ2-3	NA	CASSLGTGWSTDTQYF	TGTGCCAGCAGCTTAGGGACAGGGTGGAGCACAGATACGCAGTATTTT
TRBV7-9	NA	TRBJ2-7	NA	CASSLAYSEQYF	TGTGCCAGCAGCTTAGCGTATAGCGAGCAGTACTTC
TRBV7-9	NA	TRBJ1-1	NA	CASSEQSPEAFF	TGTGCCAGCAGCGAACAGAGTCCTGAAGCTTTCTTT
TRBV19	TRBD1	TRBJ2-5	NA	CASSIPGTGEETQYF	TGTGCCAGTAGTATCCCTGGGACAGGGGAAGAGACCCAGTACTTC
TRBV27	NA	TRBJ2-3	NA	CASSVTDTDTQYF	TGTGCCAGCAGTGTGACAGACACAGATACGCAGTATTTT
TRBV27	TRBD1	TRBJ1-1	few	CASSSPTTGGTEAFF	TGTGCCAGCAGTTCCCCAACTACAGGGGGCACTGAAGCTTTCTTT
TRBV30	NA	TRBJ2-2	NA	CAWNSRLNTGELFF	TGTGCCTGGAATAGTAGATTAAACACCGGGGAGCTGTTTTTT
TRBV13	TRBD2	TRBJ2-5	NA	CASSTGTSGIQETQYF	TGTGCCAGCAGCACCGGGACTAGCGGGATCCAAGAGACCCAGTACTTC
TRBV7-9	TRBD1	TRBJ1-4	NA	CASSLAGTGGYEKLFF	TGTGCCAGCAGCTTAGCAGGGACAGGGGGGTATGAAAAACTGTTTTTT
TRBV6-1	NA	TRBJ1-1	NA	CASSVLREAEAFF	TGTGCCAGCAGTGTGTTAAGGGAGGCTGAAGCTTTCTTT
TRBV6-5	NA	TRBJ1-2	NA	CASSPWGRGYTF	TGTGCCAGCAGCCCCTGGGGGCGGGGCTACACCTTC
TRBV29-1	NA	TRBJ2-7	NA	CSVKTGTYEQYF	TGCAGCGTTAAGACAGGAACCTACGAGCAGTACTTC
TRBV19	NA	TRBJ1-1	NA	CASSNRVGEAFF	TGTGCCAGTAGTAACAGGGTCGGTGAAGCTTTCTTT
TRBV7-2	NA	TRBJ1-2	NA	CASSLGQGSYYGYTF	TGTGCCAGCAGCTTAGGTCAGGGGTCCTACTATGGCTACACCTTC
TRBV5-6	TRBD2	TRBJ2-3	NA	CASSTLAGGSTDTQYF	TGTGCCAGCAGCACATTAGCGGGGGGAAGCACAGATACGCAGTATTTT
TRBV7-6	NA	TRBJ2-2	NA	CASSPRTDGELFF	TGTGCCAGCAGCCCGAGGACTGACGGGGAGCTGTTTTTT
TRBV4-1	NA	TRBJ2-2	few	CASSQDRRRVGVTGELFF	TGCGCCAGCAGCCAAGATAGGCGGAGGGTTGGAGTGACCGGGGAGCTGTTTTTT
TRBV30	NA	TRBJ2-7	NA	CAWSVRGQTGSYEQYF	TGTGCCTGGAGTGTACGCGGACAGACCGGCTCCTACGAGCAGTACTTC
TRBV6-5	TRBD1	TRBJ2-1	NA	CASRSGQHIYNEQFF	TGTGCCAGCAGGTCGGGACAGCATATCTACAATGAGCAGTTCTTC
TRBV5-4	TRBD2	TRBJ2-1	NA	CASSLGLAVDEQFF	TGTGCCAGCAGCTTGGGACTAGCGGTCGATGAGCAGTTCTTC
TRBV30	NA	TRBJ2-7	NA	CAWNPAGKSSEQYF	TGTGCCTGGAACCCCGCAGGGAAGTCTAGCGAGCAGTACTTC
TRBV7-2	NA	TRBJ2-2	once	CASSFAGTSNTGELFF	TGTGCCAGCAGCTTCGCCGGGACATCGAACACCGGGGAGCTGTTTTTT
TRBV5-1	NA	TRBJ2-7	NA	CASSLWESTYEQYF	TGCGCCAGCAGCTTGTGGGAGAGTACCTACGAGCAGTACTTC
TRBV6-5	TRBD2	TRBJ2-7	NA	CASSHTSGPSYEQYF	TGTGCCAGCAGTCACACTAGCGGGCCCTCCTACGAGCAGTACTTC
TRBV28	TRBD2	TRBJ2-7	NA	CASSLYPGGSFSYEQYF	TGTGCCAGCAGTTTATACCCCGGGGGGAGCTTCTCCTACGAGCAGTACTTC
TRBV6-5	TRBD1	TRBJ1-2	few	CASTDRDYGYTF	TGTGCCAGCACAGACAGGGACTATGGCTACACCTTC
TRBV7-2	NA	TRBJ1-1	few	CASSLEQNTEAFF	TGTGCCAGCAGCTTAGAACAGAACACTGAAGCTTTCTTT
TRBV4-1	NA	TRBJ1-2	NA	CASSQERGGDYGYTF	TGCGCCAGCAGCCAAGAGAGGGGGGGCGACTATGGCTACACCTTC
TRBV6-1	NA	TRBJ1-4	NA	CASSEAVPGRLFF	TGTGCCAGCAGTGAAGCTGTCCCGGGTAGACTGTTTTTT
TRBV7-2	TRBD1	TRBJ1-5	NA	CASSFPGQGQPQHF	TGTGCCAGCAGCTTCCCAGGACAGGGCCAGCCCCAGCATTTT
TRBV30	TRBD1	TRBJ2-7	few	CAWSSGQGDQYF	TGTGCCTGGAGTTCGGGACAGGGGGATCAGTACTTC